This T cell receptor (beta chain) was sequenced during a study of blood T cell repertoires in COVID-19 (dated by TCRdb to 2020 to 2022). Notes on the research overall: Samples covering the acute and convalescent phases of COVID-19 were provided by collaborators in the United States, Italy and Spain. The repertoires were released in a freely available public database intended as a resource for research on the immune response to SARS-CoV-2. The samples were drawn from two sources: the first 160 participants of the ongoing ImmuneRACE study, and 950 to 1,500 subjects contributed by 6 global collaborators. Where available, HLA class I and class II types were obtained from metadata supplied by the sample provider rather than from assay-based typing. The dataset comprised deeply sampled blood TCRbeta repertoires from subjects exposed to, actively infected with, or recovered from COVID-19. The prospective study material was composed of cDNA or gDNA derived from T cells, B-cell-depleted T cells, or PBMCs. Nearly every sample came with metadata listing a de-identified subject ID, COVID-19 status, age in years and sex. Points the paper makes about the study in general: The quantity of clinical and demographic metadata differed by source and by participant and was supplied without curation.

The immunoSEQ Assay, a bias-controlled multiplex PCR, was used to amplify TCRbeta CDR3 regions from genomic DNA. The study's own analysis went as follows. The number of nucleated cells in each sample was estimated by amplification of reference gene primers within the assay. Sequence reads were collapsed and filtered to measure the absolute abundance of every unique TCRbeta CDR3 rearrangement. For each sample, productive Simpson clonality was calculated as the square root of Simpson's diversity index over productive rearrangements. Entries here come from immuneACCESS through TCRdb and include only in-frame sequences with V and J called. Some clones fail to appear in such tables; in the studies checked, an unresolved V gene covers under half of the shortfall, and the cause of the remainder is unknown. The V and J calls and clone size were taken over from that table, and D and trimming were inferred from the DNA. The sample table shows 88,000 or so clones, and approximately 89% are seen once. The top ten clonotypes cover about 2.5% of the sample.

A remark on this clone: Its antigen is unknown. Qualities for individual bases were not recorded, and no much larger clone is one base off.

Each collaborating institution followed its own protocols to collect whole blood in K2EDTA tubes. For TCRbeta analysis, collaborators shipped samples in one of three forms: frozen whole blood, isolated PBMCs, or DNA extracted from either of those sample types. Per the germline V gene (reference sequence), SGHNT is the CDR1 and YYREEE is the CDR2. Trimming accounts for 2 bases at V and 3 bases at J, while the number of junction bases matched to no gene is 2. The CDR3 covers 14 residues, taking in both the cysteine and the phenylalanine. CDR3 DNA only is kept here, 42 bases in frame from base 1. Material for sequencing was peripheral blood. This chain is built from TRBV5-4 and TRBJ2-5, and 9 bases in between align with TRBD1. The receptor's source is a man aged 45-60 years with acute or convalescent COVID-19. In nucleotide form, the sequence is TGTGCCAGCAGCTTACAGGGGGCCGAAGAGACCCAGTACTTC. This encodes CASSLQGAEETQYF.